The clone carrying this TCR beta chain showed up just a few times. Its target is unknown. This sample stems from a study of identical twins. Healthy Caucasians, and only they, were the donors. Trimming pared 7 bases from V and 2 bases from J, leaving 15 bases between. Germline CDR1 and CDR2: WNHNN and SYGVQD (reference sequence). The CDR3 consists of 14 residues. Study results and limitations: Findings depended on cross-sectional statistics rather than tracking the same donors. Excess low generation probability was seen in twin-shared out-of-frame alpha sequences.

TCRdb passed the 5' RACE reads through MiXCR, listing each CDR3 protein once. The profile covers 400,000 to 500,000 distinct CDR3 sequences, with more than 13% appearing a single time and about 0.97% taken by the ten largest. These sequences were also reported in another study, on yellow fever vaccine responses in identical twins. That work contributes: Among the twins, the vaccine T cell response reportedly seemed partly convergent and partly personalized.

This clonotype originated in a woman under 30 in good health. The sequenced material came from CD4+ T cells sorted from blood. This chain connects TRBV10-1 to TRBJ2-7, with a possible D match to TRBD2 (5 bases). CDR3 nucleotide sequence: TGCGCCAGCACTCCAGGAGGTTCCACCTACGAGCAGTACTTC. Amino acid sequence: CASTPGGSTYEQYF.